These 19 T cell receptor beta chains came from one sample sequenced in a study of blood T cell repertoires in COVID-19. The protocol was immunoSEQ multiplex PCR, while the TCRdb copy is restricted to in-frame clones and leaves out a portion. The sample lists around 230,000 clones; 80% to 85% were seen once. The sequenced sample consisted of peripheral blood. These receptors were taken from a woman aged 55-70 years with active or convalescent COVID-19.

This rearrangement joins TRBV30 to TRBJ2-7, with D maybe TRBD1 (5 bases). The CDR3 is 12 amino acids. Between the trimmed V and J ends, which lost 2 bases and 6 bases, there was a span of 11 bases. Germline assignment: CDR1 GTSNPN and CDR2 SVGIG (reference sequence). DNA for the CDR3: TGTGCCTGGAGTCCTCAGGGTCGCGAGCAGTACTTC. Amino acids: CAWSPQGREQYF.

The rearrangement joins TRBV10-2 to TRBJ1-4; no definite D call. This CDR3 has 14 residues. CDR1 and CDR2 from the germline V gene are WSHSY and SAAADI. Trimming cost V 4 bases and J 7 bases, with 13 bases left between them. CDR3 nucleotide sequence: TGCGCCAGCAGTGCGGAGGGTGAGGGTGAAAAACTGTTTTTT. Translated, it gives CASSAEGEGEKLFF.

This chain connects TRBV3-1 (or the pseudogene TRBV3-2) to TRBJ1-1; D gene unclear. Germline V lookup: CDR1 LGHDT, CDR2 YNNKEL (reference sequence). Trimming left V 4 bases short and J 4 bases short, with 13 bases between. CDR3 size: 14 residues. CDR3 in DNA: TGTGCCAGCAGCCTAAGAAGGCGGGCCACTGAAGCTTTCTTT. Residues: CASSLRRRATEAFF.

This clone has only one observation. The rearrangement uses TRBV12-3 or TRBV12-4 and TRBJ2-5, with D uncertain. V was shortened by 0 bases and J by 4 bases, with 3 bases between the two germline ends. This CDR3 spans 12 amino acids. The CDR3 sequence: CASSLALETQYF. The CDR3 DNA sequence: TGTGCCAGCAGTTTAGCCCTAGAGACCCAGTACTTC.

The chain links TRBV27 to TRBJ1-2, with D unclear. V was trimmed by 5 bases and J by 8 bases, leaving 21 bases between them. The germline CDR1 and CDR2 sequences are MNHEY and SMNVEV (reference sequence). This CDR3 region has 15 residues. The CDR3 nucleotides are TGTGCCAGCAGTCAACGCGGCAGTTTGATTTTGGGCTACACCTTC. As protein: CASSQRGSLILGYTF.

The sample holds a few counts of this clone. The genes are TRBV5-1 and TRBJ1-1, with D hard to call. V was shortened by 0 bases and J by 2 bases, with 17 bases between the two germline ends. Germline V gives CDR1 SGHRS, CDR2 YFSETQ. The CDR3 consists of 17 residues. The CDR3 is CASSLGGSRGSNTEAFF. Here the CDR3 DNA reads TGCGCCAGCAGCTTGGGAGGGAGTCGGGGTAGTAACACTGAAGCTTTCTTT.

The chain uses TRBV9 and TRBJ1-1; 8 positions agree with TRBD1. Germline CDR1 and CDR2: SGDLS and YYNGEE. The CDR3 sequence is 14 residues long. The V and J ends lost 3 bases and 4 bases, in that order; junction bases with no gene match: 5. In nucleotides, the CDR3 is TGTGCCAGCAGCGCAGGGGGCGCGGGCACTGAAGCTTTCTTT. This codes for CASSAGGAGTEAFF. Complete variable domain (other parts from reference TRBV9 and TRBJ1-1): DSGVTQTPKHLITATGQRVTLRCSPRSGDLSVYWYQQSLDQGLQFLIQYYNGEERAKGNILERFSAQQFPDLHSELNLSSLELGDSALYFCASSAGGAGTEAFFGQGTRLTVV.

The V call is TRBV7-2, the J call TRBJ2-3; TRBD2 aligns across 9 bases. Trimming cost V 5 bases and J 3 bases; bases outside gene matches: 9. The CDR3 runs 16 residues. CDR1 and CDR2 from the germline V gene are SGHTA and FQGNSA. For the CDR3, the DNA is TGTGCCAGCAGCCTGGCAGGCAGCGGGGGGACAGATACGCAGTATTTT. This translates into CASSLAGSGGTDTQYF.

As to this clone: Different DNA sequences within this sample yield the same CDR3. The chain couples TRBV5-1 to TRBJ2-7; possible D gene TRBD1, 7 bases. The germline V gene encodes CDR1 SGHRS and CDR2 YFSETQ. The CDR3 loop spans 13 amino acids. Between the trimmed V and J ends, which lost 5 bases and 1 base, there was a span of 10 bases. CDR3 sequence (DNA): TGCGCCAGCAGGGAGGGGGCTTCCTACGAGCAGTACTTC. Translating gives CASREGASYEQYF.

In its sample, this clone was seen once. The chain joins TRBV5-1 to TRBJ2-1; D might be TRBD2 (6 bases). V lost 2 bases to trimming and J lost 2 bases, with 8 bases between them. In germline, CDR1 is SGHRS, CDR2 YFSETQ. The CDR3 is 14 amino acids. CDR3 sequence reads: CASSLERAYNEQFF. The CDR3 DNA follows: TGCGCCAGCAGCTTAGAGCGGGCCTACAATGAGCAGTTCTTC.

This rearrangement joins TRBV5-1 to TRBJ2-3, with D possibly being TRBD2 (6 bases). The CDR3 has 15 residues. V gave up 2 bases and J gave up 1 base, with 11 bases separating them. CDR1 is SGHRS and CDR2 is YFSETQ in the germline V gene. DNA for the CDR3: TGCGCCAGCAGCTTTTCGGGGGTAGGCACAGATACGCAGTATTTT. Its protein product is CASSFSGVGTDTQYF. Using reference TRBV5-1 and TRBJ2-3 for the parts outside the CDR3, the full variable domain is KAGVTQTPRYLIKTRGQQVTLSCSPISGHRSVSWYQQTPGQGLQFLFEYFSETQRNKGNFPGRFSGRQFSNSRSEMNVSTLELGDSALYLCASSFSGVGTDTQYFGPGTRLTVL.

This clone was seen many times. This chain links TRBV12-5 with TRBJ2-2; D is perhaps TRBD2 (5 bases). The CDR3 totals 13 residues. In germline, CDR1 is LGHNT, CDR2 FRNRAP. Trimming pared 4 bases from V and 7 bases from J, leaving 10 bases between. CDR3 bases: TGTGCTAGTGGTTCGGGAAGAGGCGGGGAGCTGTTTTTT. Translated: CASGSGRGGELFF. Together with reference TRBV12-5 and TRBJ2-2, the CDR3 gives the full variable domain: DARVTQTPRHKVTEMGQEVTMRCQPILGHNTVFWYRQTMMQGLELLAYFRNRAPLDDSGMPKDRFSAEMPDATLATLKIQPSEPRDSAVYFCASGSGRGGELFFGEGSRLTVL.

This chain connects TRBV19 to TRBJ1-5, with TRBD1 identical over 8 bases. Germline V lookup: CDR1 LNHDA, CDR2 SQIVND (reference sequence). V trimming: 6 bases; J trimming: 2 bases; junction bases outside the gene matches: 0. The CDR3 is 13 amino acids. CDR3 loop: CASRQGGNQPQHF. In DNA, the CDR3 is TGTGCCAGTAGACAGGGGGGCAATCAGCCCCAGCATTTT.

In DNA form, the CDR3 reads TGTGCCTGGAGAGGGACAGGGGTAACTGAAGCTTTCTTT. Translated: CAWRGTGVTEAFF. This chain joins TRBV30 and TRBJ1-1, with 10 bases that match TRBD1. The CDR3 spans 13 residues. After removal of 3 bases from V and 5 bases from J, the junction contained 3 bases not matched to a gene. Germline loops: CDR1 GTSNPN, CDR2 SVGIG (reference sequence).

This chain connects TRBV9 to TRBJ2-1, with D perhaps matching TRBD1 (5 bases). V was trimmed by 4 bases and J by 12 bases, leaving 20 bases between them. The CDR3 spans 14 residues. Per the germline V gene, CDR1 is SGDLS and CDR2 is YYNGEE. CDR3 loop: CASSPRAGRDVQFF. The CDR3 DNA reads as TGTGCCAGCAGCCCTCGGGCAGGGCGTGATGTGCAGTTCTTC.

CDR3 sequence: CASSQGAGYTEAFF. As DNA, the CDR3 is TGCGCCAGCAGCCAAGGTGCGGGGTACACTGAAGCTTTCTTT. The chain joins TRBV4-3 to TRBJ1-1; D is unresolved. Trimming pared 1 base from V and 3 bases from J, leaving 9 bases between. The length of the CDR3 is 14 residues. Germline V lookup: CDR1 LGHNA, CDR2 YSLEER.

This clone is medium-sized. V gene TRBV7-2 combines with J gene TRBJ1-2; 9 bases align to TRBD1. In germline, CDR1 is SGHTA, CDR2 FQGNSA. The V and J ends lost 4 bases and 4 bases, in that order; junction bases with no gene match: 7. The CDR3 loop spans 15 amino acids. CDR3 DNA: TGTGCCAGCAGCTACCTCCTACAGGGGGCCTATGGCTACACCTTC. Its protein product is CASSYLLQGAYGYTF.

This clone has just one count. The genes are TRBV11-3 and TRBJ1-3; D unclear. The CDR3 runs 12 residues. Germline V gene sequence: CDR1 SGHNT, CDR2 YENEEA. Trimming removed 3 bases at V and 3 bases at J, with 3 bases between. The CDR3 region is CASSFFGNTIYF. DNA for the CDR3: TGTGCCAGCAGCTTCTTTGGAAACACCATATATTTT.

This clone appeared once. CDR3 bases: TGTGCCAGCTCCCGGGACAGGGTGAACACTGAAGCTTTCTTT. It yields the protein CASSRDRVNTEAFF. The V and J genes are TRBV18 and TRBJ1-1; 9 nucleotides match TRBD1. Trimming cost V 6 bases and J 0 bases; bases outside gene matches: 2. The CDR3 sequence is 14 residues long. The germline gives CDR1 KGHSH, CDR2 LQKENI.